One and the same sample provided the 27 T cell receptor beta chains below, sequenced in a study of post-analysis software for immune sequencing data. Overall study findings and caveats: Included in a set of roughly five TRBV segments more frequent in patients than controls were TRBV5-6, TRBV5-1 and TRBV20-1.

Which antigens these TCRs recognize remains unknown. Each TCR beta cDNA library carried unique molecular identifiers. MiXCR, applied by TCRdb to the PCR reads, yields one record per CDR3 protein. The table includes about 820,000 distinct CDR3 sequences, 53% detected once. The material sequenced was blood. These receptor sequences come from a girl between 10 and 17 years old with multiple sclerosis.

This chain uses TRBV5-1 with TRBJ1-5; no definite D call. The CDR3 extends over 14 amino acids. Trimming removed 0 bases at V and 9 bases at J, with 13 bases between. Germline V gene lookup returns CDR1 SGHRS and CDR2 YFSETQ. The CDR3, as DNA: TGCGCCAGCAGCTTGGAGACGGATTTAGGGCCCCAGCATTTT. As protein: CASSLETDLGPQHF.

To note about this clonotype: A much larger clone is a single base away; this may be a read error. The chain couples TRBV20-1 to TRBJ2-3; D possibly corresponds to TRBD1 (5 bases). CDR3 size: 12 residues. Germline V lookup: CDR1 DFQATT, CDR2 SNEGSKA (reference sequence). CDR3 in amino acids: CSAPDSTDAQYF. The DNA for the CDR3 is TGCAGTGCCCCTGACAGCACAGATGCGCAGTATTTT.

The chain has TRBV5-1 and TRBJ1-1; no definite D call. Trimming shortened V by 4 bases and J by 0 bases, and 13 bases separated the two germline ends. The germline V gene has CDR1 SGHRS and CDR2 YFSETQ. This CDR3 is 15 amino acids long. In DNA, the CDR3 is TGCGCCAGCAGCCCCCAGATGGGCCTGAACACTGAAGCTTTCTTT. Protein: CASSPQMGLNTEAFF.

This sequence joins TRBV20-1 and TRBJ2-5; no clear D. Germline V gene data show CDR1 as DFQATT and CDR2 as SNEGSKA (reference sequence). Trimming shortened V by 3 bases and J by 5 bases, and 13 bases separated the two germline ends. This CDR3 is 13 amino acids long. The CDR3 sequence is CSASHPWSETQYF. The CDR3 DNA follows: TGCAGTGCTAGTCATCCCTGGTCGGAGACCCAGTACTTC.

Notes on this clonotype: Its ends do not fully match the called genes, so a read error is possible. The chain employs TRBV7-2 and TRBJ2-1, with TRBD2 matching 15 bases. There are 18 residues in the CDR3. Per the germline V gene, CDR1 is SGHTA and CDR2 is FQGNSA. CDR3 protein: CPSSSGLAGGVSYNEQFF. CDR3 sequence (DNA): TGTCCCAGCAGCTCCGGACTAGCGGGGGGGGTTTCCTACAATGAGCAGTTCTTC.

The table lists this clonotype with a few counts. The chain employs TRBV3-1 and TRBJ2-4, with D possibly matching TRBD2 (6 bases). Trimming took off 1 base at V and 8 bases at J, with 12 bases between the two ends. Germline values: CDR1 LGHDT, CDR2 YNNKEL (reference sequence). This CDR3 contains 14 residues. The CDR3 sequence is CASSQGDSKHIQYF. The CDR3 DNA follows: TGTGCCAGCAGCCAAGGGGACTCTAAGCACATTCAGTACTTC.

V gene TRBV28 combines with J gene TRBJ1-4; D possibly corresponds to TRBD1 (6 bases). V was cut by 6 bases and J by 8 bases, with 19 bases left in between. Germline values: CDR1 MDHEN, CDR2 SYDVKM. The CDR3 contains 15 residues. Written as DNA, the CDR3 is TGTGCCAGCAGCCGCCTTCGGACAGCTAGCGAAAAACTGTTTTTT. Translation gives CASSRLRTASEKLFF.

The CDR3 bases are TGTGCCAGCAGTTTTAGTCGGTGGCGGGAGGGGAGCAATGAGCAGTTCTTC. Its translation is CASSFSRWREGSNEQFF. The chain uses TRBV6-6 and TRBJ2-1; 9 nucleotides agree with TRBD2. CDR3 length: 17 amino acids. CDR1 is MNHNY, CDR2 SVGAGI, per germline (reference sequence). V lost 4 bases to trimming and J lost 6 bases; unmatched junction nucleotides: 13.

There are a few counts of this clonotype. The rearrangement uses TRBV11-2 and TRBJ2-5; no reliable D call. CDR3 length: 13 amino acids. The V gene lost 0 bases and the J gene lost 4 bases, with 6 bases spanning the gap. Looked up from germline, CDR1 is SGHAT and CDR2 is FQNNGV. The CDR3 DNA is TGTGCCAGCAGCTTAGATGGGCGAGAGACCCAGTACTTC. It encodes CASSLDGRETQYF. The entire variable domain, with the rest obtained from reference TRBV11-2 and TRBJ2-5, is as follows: EAGVAQSPRYKIIEKRQSVAFWCNPISGHATLYWYQQILGQGPKLLIQFQNNGVVDDSQLPKDRFSAERLKGVDSTLKIQPAKLEDSAVYLCASSLDGRETQYFGPGTRLLVL.

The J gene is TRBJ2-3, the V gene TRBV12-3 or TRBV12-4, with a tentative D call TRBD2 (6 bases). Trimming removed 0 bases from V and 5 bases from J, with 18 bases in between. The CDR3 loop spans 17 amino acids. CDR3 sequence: CASSLAAGGGGEDTQYF. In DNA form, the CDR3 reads TGTGCCAGCAGTTTAGCGGCTGGCGGAGGCGGGGAAGATACGCAGTATTTT.

CDR3 bases: TGTGCCAGCAGTACTAGCGGGTCGAACACCGGGGAGCTGTTTTTT. Protein: CASSTSGSNTGELFF. J is TRBJ2-2 and V is TRBV12-3 or TRBV12-4; 9 bases match TRBD2. The CDR3 is 15 residues long. After removal of 5 bases from V and 0 bases from J, the junction contained 1 base not matched to a gene.

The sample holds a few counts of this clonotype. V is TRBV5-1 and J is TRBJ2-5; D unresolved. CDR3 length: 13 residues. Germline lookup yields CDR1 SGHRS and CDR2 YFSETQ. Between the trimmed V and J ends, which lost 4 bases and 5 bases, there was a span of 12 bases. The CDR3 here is CASSEERWETQYF. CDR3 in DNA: TGCGCCAGCAGCGAGGAAAGATGGGAGACCCAGTACTTC.

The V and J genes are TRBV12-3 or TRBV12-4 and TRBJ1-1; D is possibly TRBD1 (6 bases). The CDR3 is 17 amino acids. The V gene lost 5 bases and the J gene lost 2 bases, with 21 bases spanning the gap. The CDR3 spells CASSTPGGDLGNTEAFF. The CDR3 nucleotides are TGTGCCAGCAGTACCCCGGGGGGCGATTTGGGTAACACTGAAGCTTTCTTT.

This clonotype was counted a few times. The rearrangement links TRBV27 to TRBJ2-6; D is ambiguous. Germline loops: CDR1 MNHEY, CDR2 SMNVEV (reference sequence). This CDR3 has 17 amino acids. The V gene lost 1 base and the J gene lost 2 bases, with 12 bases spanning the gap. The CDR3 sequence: CASSLLTVQTGANVLTF. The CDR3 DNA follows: TGTGCCAGCAGTTTATTAACAGTTCAAACTGGGGCCAACGTCCTGACTTTC.

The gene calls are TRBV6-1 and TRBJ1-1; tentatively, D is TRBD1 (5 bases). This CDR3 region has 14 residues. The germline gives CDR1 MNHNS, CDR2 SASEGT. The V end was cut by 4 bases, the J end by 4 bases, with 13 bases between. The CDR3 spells CASSGGVEGTEAFF. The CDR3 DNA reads TGTGCCAGCAGTGGGGGGGTCGAGGGCACTGAAGCTTTCTTT.

CDR3 in amino acids: CASSYSILGTSPLHF. CDR3 sequence (DNA): TGTGCCAGCAGTTACTCGATACTGGGGACCTCACCCCTCCACTTT. The chain joins TRBV6-5 to TRBJ1-6; maybe TRBD1 (5 bases). The germline V gene has CDR1 MNHEY and CDR2 SVGAGI. This CDR3 comprises 15 residues. The V end was cut by 0 bases, the J end by 10 bases, with 13 bases between.

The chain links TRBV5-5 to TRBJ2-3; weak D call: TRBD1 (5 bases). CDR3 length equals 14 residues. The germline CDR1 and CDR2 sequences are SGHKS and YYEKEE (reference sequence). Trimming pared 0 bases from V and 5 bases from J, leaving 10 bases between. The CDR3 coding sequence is TGTGCCAGCAGCTTGGAGCCAGGGCAAGATACGCAGTATTTT. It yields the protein CASSLEPGQDTQYF.

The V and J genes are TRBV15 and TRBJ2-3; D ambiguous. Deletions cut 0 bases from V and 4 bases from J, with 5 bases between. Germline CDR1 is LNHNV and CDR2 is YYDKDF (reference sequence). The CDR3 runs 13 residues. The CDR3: CATSRDFADTQYF. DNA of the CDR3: TGTGCCACCAGCAGAGATTTCGCAGATACGCAGTATTTT. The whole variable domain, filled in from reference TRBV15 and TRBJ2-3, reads DAMVIQNPRYQVTQFGKPVTLSCSQTLNHNVMYWYQQKSSQAPKLLFHYYDKDFNNEADTPDNFQSRRPNTSFCFLDIRSPGLGDTAMYLCATSRDFADTQYFGPGTRLTVL.

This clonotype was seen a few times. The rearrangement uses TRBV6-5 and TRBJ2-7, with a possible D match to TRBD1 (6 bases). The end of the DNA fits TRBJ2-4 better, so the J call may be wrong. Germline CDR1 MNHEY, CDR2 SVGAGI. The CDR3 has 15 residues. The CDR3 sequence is CASSLAGTPKNIQYF. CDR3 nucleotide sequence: TGTGCCAGCAGTTTAGCCGGGACACCTAAAAACATTCAGTACTTC.

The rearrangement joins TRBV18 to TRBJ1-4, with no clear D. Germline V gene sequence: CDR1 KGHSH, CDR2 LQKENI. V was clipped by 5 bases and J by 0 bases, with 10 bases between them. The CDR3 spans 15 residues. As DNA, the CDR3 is TGTGCCAGCTCATCAAGACCCTCAACTAATGAAAAACTGTTTTTT. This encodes CASSSRPSTNEKLFF.

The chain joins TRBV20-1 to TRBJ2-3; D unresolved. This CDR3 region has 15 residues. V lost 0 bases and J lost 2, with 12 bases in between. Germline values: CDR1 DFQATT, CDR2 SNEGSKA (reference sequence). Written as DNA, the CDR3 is TGCAGTGCTAGAGATAACGTACACTCCACAGATACGCAGTATTTT. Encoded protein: CSARDNVHSTDTQYF.

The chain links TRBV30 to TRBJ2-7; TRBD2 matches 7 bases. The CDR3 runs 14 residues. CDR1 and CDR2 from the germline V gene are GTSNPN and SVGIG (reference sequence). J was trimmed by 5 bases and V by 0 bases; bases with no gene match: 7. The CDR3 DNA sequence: TGTGCCTGGAGTGTACGACGGGGGGACGACGAGCAGTACTTC. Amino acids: CAWSVRRGDDEQYF.

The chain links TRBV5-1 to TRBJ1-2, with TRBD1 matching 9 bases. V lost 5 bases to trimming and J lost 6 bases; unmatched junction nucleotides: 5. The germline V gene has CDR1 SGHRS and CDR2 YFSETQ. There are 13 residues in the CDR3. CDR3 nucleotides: TGCGCCAGCAGGGCCGGGACAGGGAATGGCTACACCTTC. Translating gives CASRAGTGNGYTF.

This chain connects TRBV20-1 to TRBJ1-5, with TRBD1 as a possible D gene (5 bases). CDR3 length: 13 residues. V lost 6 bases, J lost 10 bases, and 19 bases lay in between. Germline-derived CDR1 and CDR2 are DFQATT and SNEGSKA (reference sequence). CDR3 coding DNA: TGCAGTGCCGGTATGACAGCCTTGAGACCCCAGCATTTT. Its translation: CSAGMTALRPQHF.

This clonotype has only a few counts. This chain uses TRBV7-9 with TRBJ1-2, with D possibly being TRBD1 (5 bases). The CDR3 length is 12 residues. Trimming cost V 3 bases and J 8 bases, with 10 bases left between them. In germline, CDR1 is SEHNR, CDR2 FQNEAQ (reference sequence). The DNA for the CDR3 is TGTGCCAGCAGCTTTGCCTCAGGGGGCTACACCTTC. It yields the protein CASSFASGGYTF.

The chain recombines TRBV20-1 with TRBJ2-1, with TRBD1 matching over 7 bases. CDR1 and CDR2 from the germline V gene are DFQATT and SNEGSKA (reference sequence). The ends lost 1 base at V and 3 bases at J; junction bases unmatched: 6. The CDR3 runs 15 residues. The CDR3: CSARGEGAVYNEQFF. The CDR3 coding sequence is TGCAGTGCTAGAGGCGAGGGGGCCGTCTACAATGAGCAGTTCTTC.

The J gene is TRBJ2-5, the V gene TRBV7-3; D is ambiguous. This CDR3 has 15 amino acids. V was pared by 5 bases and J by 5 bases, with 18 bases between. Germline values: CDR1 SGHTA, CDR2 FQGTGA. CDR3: CASSPTAAWAETQYF. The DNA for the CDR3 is TGTGCCAGCAGCCCAACGGCTGCATGGGCGGAGACCCAGTACTTC.